This is a list of T cell receptor beta chains from one sample in a study of blood T cell repertoires in COVID-19. Clones were sequenced by immunoSEQ multiplex PCR, and TCRdb holds only the in-frame ones, with some missing. The repertoire holds hundreds of thousands of clones, with 86% as singletons. Sequenced: peripheral blood. Receptor source: a woman in her seventies with COVID-19, enrolled during active disease. The conserved cysteine and the conserved F or W are not part of the CDR3 here. The order of the fields is D gene, V gene, J gene, CDR3 protein. A D gene is named only where the DNA matches it firmly.

-	TRBV9	TRBJ1-4	ASSLGSGPATNEKLF
TRBD1	TRBV2	TRBJ1-5	ASRYEPGQGNSNQPQH
-	TRBV28	TRBJ2-3	ASRPEGERADTQY
-	TRBV28	TRBJ1-3	ASMPRTGGNTIY
-	TRBV24-1	TRBJ1-5	ATRGGAGNQPQH
-	TRBV4-1	TRBJ2-7	ASSPLEFYEQY
-	TRBV24-1	TRBJ1-5	ATSALDSNQPQH
-	TRBV11-3	TRBJ2-7	ASSLDRVRLERFYEQY
TRBD2	TRBV4-3	TRBJ2-2	ASSQWTFGTSGTNTGELF
TRBD1	TRBV7-9	TRBJ1-1	ASSSPGQGSTEAF
-	TRBV30	TRBJ2-1	AWKEKGVAQF
TRBD2	TRBV10-3	TRBJ2-1	AISQGLAGGPPEQF
-	TRBV5-4	TRBJ1-1	ASRTVNTEAF
-	TRBV7-2	TRBJ1-2	ASSLDVGGFYGYT
TRBD1	TRBV12-3/TRBV12-4	TRBJ1-2	ASSQGAGGYT
TRBD1	TRBV5-6	TRBJ1-2	ASSSGTGVNGYT
-	TRBV7-2	TRBJ2-7	ASSSGTWGLYEQY
-	TRBV5-1	TRBJ1-2	ASSFGDRVNYGYT
-	TRBV7-2	TRBJ2-3	ASSVGFSTDTQY
-	TRBV5-1	TRBJ1-1	ASAGKGVGNTEAF
-	TRBV1	TRBJ1-5	TSSQDKASEYQNYSNQPQH
-	TRBV7-9	TRBJ2-7	ASSFIGQPISYEQY
-	TRBV19	TRBJ2-7	ASAIHRASEQY